The clone carrying this TCR beta chain occurred a few times. The V end lost 1 base, the J end lost 2 bases, and 8 bases lay between the germline ends. This CDR3 region has 14 residues. Germline V gene sequence: CDR1 SEHNR, CDR2 FQNEAQ (reference sequence). Investigators reverse transcribed all isolated RNA, so they sequenced expressed TCRB transcripts. Libraries were prepared by immunoSEQ multiplex PCR; TCRdb keeps only in-frame clonotypes and omits some of them. The sample comprises roughly 300,000 clones, approximately 15% of which are singletons, and over 5% rests with the top ten. The data were taken from a study of beta chain features in type 1 diabetes.

This TCR derives from a man younger than 45 in good health. This chain uses TRBV7-9 with TRBJ1-1; no reliable D call. Sequenced: central memory CD4+ T cells from blood. This CDR3 is CASSLGAANTEAFF. DNA for the CDR3: TGTGCCAGCAGCTTAGGGGCAGCAAACACTGAAGCTTTCTTT.